This T cell receptor (beta chain) originates from a study of blood T cell repertoires in COVID-19. Produced via immunoSEQ multiplex PCR; TCRdb's table is partial and in-frame only. Of around 300,000 clones detected, approximately 90% appear once; the ten largest clones hold under 3.5%. Germline V gene sequence: CDR1 SGHRS, CDR2 YFSETQ. V lost 0 bases, J lost 8 bases, and 9 bases stayed unmatched. The CDR3 has 16 amino acids. The TCR originated in a woman aged 45-65 years who had recovered from COVID-19. The specimen was PBMCs or T cells enriched from blood (not recorded which). This sequence joins TRBV5-1 and TRBJ2-1, with TRBD2 matching over 9 bases. Here the CDR3 DNA reads TGCGCCAGCAGCTTGGCCGGTGTGGTAGCGGGAGATGAGCAGTTCTTC. Translation: CASSLAGVVAGDEQFF.